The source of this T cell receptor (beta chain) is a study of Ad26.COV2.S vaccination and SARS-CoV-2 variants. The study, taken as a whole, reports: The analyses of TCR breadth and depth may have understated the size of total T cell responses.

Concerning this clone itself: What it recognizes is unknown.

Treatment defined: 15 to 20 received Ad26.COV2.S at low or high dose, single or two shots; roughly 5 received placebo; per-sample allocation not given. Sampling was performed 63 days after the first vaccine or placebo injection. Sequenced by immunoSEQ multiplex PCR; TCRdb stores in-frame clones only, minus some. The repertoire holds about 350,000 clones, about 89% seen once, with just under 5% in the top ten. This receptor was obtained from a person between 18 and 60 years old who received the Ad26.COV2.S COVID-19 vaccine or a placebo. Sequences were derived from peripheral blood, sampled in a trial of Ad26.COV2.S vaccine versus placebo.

The CDR3 is CATSDRGQGQETQYF. In DNA, the CDR3 is TGTGCCACCAGTGACCGCGGACAGGGCCAAGAGACCCAGTACTTC. The chain is built from TRBV24-1 and TRBJ2-5; 8 bases agree with TRBD1. CDR1 is KGHDR, CDR2 SFDVKD, per germline. The CDR3 is made up of 15 amino acids. V shed 4 bases and J 1 base; nucleotides not matched to a gene: 4.